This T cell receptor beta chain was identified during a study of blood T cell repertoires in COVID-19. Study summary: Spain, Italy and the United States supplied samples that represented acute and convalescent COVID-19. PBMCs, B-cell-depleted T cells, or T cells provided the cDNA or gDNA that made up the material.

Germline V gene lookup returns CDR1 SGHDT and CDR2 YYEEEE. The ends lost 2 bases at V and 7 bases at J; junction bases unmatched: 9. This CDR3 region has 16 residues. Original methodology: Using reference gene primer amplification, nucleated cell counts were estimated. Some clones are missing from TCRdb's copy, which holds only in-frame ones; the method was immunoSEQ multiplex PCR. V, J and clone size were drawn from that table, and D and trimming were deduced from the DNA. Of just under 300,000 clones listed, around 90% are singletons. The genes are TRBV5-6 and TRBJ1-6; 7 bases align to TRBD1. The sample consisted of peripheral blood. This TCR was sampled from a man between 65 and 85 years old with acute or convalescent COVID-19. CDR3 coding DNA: TGTGCCAGCAGCTTCCATCCCAGGGACAGCAATTCACCCCTCCACTTT. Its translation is CASSFHPRDSNSPLHF. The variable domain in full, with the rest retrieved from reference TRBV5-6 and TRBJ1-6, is DAGVTQSPTHLIKTRGQQVTLRCSPKSGHDTVSWYQQALGQGPQFIFQYYEEEERQRGNFPDRFSGHQFPNYSSELNVNALLLGDSALYLCASSFHPRDSNSPLHFGNGTRLTVT.